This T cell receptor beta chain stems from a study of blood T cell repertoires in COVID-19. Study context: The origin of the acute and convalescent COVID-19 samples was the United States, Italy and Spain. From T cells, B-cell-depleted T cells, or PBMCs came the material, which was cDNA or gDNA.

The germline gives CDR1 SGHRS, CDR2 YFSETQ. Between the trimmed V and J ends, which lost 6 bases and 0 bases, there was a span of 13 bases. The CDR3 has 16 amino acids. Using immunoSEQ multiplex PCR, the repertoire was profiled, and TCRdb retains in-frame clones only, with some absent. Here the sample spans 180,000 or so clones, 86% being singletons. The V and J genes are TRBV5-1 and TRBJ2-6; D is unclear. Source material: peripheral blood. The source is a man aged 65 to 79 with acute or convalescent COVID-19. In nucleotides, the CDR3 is TGCGCCAGCACCCCCGGTGGTGTCTCTGGGGCCAACGTCCTGACTTTC. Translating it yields CASTPGGVSGANVLTF.